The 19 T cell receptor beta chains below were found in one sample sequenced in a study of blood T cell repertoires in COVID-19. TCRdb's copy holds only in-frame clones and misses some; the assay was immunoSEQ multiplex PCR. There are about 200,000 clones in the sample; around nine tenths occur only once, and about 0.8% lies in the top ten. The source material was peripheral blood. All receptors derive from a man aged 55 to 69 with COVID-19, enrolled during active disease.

CDR3 nucleotides: TGTGCCAGCAGGGGGACAGGGAGGAGTGGCTACACCTTC. Translation: CASRGTGRSGYTF. J is TRBJ1-2 and V is TRBV12-3 or TRBV12-4, with 9 bases that match TRBD1. Losses at the gene ends were 6 bases for V and 7 bases for J; bases not matched to a gene: 6. This CDR3 has 13 amino acids.

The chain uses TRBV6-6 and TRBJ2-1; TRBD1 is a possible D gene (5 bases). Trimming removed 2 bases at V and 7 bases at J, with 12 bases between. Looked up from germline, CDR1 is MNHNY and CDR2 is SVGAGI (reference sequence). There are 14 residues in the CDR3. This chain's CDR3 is CASSYRGPLNEQFF. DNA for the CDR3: TGTGCCAGCAGTTACAGGGGCCCCTTGAATGAGCAGTTCTTC.

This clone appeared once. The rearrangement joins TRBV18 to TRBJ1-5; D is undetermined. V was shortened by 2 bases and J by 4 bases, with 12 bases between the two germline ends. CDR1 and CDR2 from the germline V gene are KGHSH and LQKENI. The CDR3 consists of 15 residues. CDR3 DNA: TGTGCCAGCTCACCAGGACTGTCGAGGAATCAGCCCCAGCATTTT. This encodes CASSPGLSRNQPQHF.

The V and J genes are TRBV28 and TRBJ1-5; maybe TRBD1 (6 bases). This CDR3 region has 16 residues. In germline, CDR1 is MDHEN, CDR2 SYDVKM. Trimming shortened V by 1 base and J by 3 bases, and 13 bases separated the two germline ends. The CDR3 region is CASSLYGRGSNQPQHF. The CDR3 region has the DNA TGTGCCAGCAGTTTATACGGCAGGGGTTCCAATCAGCCCCAGCATTTT.

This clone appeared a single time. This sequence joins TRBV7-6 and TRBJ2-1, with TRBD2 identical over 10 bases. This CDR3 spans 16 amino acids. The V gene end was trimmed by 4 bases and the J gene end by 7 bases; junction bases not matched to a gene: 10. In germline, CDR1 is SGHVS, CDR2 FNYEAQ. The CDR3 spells CASSYQPAGGRNEQFF. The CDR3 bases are TGTGCCAGCAGCTACCAACCAGCGGGGGGGAGGAATGAGCAGTTCTTC.

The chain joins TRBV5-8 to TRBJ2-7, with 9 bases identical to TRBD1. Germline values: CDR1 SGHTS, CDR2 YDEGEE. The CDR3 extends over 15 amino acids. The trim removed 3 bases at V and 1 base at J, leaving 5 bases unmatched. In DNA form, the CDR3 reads TGTGCCAGCAGCTATACAGGGGGCTGGTCCTACGAGCAGTACTTC. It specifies CASSYTGGWSYEQYF.

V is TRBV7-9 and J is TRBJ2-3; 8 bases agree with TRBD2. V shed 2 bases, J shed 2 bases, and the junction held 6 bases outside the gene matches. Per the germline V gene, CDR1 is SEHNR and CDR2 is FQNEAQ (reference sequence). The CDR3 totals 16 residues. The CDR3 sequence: CASSLSRGGTTDTQYF. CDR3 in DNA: TGTGCCAGCAGCTTATCCCGGGGGGGGACCACAGATACGCAGTATTTT.

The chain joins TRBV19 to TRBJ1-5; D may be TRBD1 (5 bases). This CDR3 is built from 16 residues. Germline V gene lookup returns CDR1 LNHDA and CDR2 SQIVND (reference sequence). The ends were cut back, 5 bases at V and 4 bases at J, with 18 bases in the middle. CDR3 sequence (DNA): TGTGCCAGTAGTTTCATCGGGGGAGTAGGGAATCAGCCCCAGCATTTT. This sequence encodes CASSFIGGVGNQPQHF.

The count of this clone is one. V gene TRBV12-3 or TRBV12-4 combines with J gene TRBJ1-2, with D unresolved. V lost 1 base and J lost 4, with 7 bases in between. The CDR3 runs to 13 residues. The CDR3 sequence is CASSLGAGYGYTF. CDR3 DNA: TGTGCCAGCAGTTTAGGGGCTGGCTATGGCTACACCTTC.

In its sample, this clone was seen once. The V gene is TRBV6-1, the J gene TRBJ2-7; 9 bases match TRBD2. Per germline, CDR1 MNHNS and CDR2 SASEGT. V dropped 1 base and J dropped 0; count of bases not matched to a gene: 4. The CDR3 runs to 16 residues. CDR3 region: CASSEGLAGTSYEQYF. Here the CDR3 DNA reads TGTGCCAGCAGTGAAGGCCTAGCGGGGACCTCCTACGAGCAGTACTTC.

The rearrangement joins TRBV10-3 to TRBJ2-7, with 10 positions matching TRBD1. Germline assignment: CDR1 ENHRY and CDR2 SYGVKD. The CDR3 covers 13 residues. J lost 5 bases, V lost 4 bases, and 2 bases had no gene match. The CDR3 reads CAISAGTGDEQYF. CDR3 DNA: TGTGCCATCAGTGCCGGGACAGGGGACGAGCAGTACTTC.

The CDR3 bases are TGTGCCAGCAGCTTAAACCCCCGACTAGCGGGAGTCTACAATGAGCAGTTCTTC. As protein: CASSLNPRLAGVYNEQFF. This chain connects TRBV7-3 to TRBJ2-1; 12 bases map to TRBD2. This CDR3 has 18 amino acids. The trim removed 1 base at V and 3 bases at J, leaving 7 bases unmatched. The V gene's germline CDR1 is SGHTA and CDR2 FQGTGA.

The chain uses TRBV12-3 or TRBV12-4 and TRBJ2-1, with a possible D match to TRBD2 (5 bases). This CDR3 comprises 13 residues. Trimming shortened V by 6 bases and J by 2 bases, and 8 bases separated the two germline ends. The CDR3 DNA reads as TGTGCCAGCAGACTAGGGACCTACAATGAGCAGTTCTTC. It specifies CASRLGTYNEQFF.

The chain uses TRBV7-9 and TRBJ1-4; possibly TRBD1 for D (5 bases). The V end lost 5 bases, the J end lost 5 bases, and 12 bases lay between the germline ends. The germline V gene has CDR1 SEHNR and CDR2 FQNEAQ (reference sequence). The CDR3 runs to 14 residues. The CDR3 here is CASSMGRENEKLFF. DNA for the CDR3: TGTGCCAGCAGCATGGGACGGGAGAATGAAAAACTGTTTTTT.

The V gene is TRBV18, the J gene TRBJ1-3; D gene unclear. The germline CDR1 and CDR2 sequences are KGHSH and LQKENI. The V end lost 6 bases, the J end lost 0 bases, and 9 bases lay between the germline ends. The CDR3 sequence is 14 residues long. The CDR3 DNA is TGTGCCAGCTCTCCTGTCTCCTCTGGAAACACCATATATTTT. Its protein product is CASSPVSSGNTIYF.

CDR3 in DNA: TGTGCCAGTAAAAAGGACAGGGGGGATCAGCCCCAGCATTTT. Amino acid sequence: CASKKDRGDQPQHF. The chain has TRBV19 and TRBJ1-5; 10 positions match TRBD1. J lost 5 bases, V lost 7 bases, and 5 bases had no gene match. There are 14 residues in the CDR3. The germline gives CDR1 LNHDA, CDR2 SQIVND (reference sequence).

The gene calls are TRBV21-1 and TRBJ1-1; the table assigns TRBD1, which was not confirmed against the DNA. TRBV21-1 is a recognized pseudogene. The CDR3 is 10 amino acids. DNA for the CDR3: TGTGCCAGCACGCAGGGTGAAGCTTTCTTT. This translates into CASTQGEAFF.

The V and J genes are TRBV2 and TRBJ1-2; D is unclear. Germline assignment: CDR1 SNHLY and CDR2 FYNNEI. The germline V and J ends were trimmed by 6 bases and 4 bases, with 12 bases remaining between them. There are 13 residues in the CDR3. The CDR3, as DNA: TGTGCCAGCAGCTTGGTAGAGATCTATGGCTACACCTTC. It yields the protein CASSLVEIYGYTF. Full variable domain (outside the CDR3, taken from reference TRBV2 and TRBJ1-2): EPEVTQTPSHQVTQMGQEVILRCVPISNHLYFYWYRQILGQKVEFLVSFYNNEISEKSEIFDDQFSVERPDGSNFTLKIRSTKLEDSAMYFCASSLVEIYGYTFGSGTRLTVV.

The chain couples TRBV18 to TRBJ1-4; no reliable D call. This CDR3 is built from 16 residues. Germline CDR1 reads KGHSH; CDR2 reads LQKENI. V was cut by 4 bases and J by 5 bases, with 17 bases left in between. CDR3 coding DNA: TGTGCCAGCTCACGGAGTCCCGGGATTTCAAATGAAAAACTGTTTTTT. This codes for CASSRSPGISNEKLFF.